This TCR beta chain derives from a study of OX40 agonist ivuxolimab in advanced cancers. Across the whole study: Patients were dosed with the agonistic anti-OX40 (CD134) antibody ivuxolimab. Every patient in dose escalation had hepatocellular carcinoma, melanoma, renal cell or head and neck cancer.

Sequencing used immunoSEQ multiplex PCR; TCRdb keeps in-frame clones, though not all of them. Of 60,000 or so clones listed, roughly 88% are singletons. The sample here was CD4+ or CD8+ T cells sorted from blood, taken in a trial of the OX40 agonist ivuxolimab. This clonotype was obtained from an adult with an advanced solid tumor such as melanoma, head and neck, liver or kidney cancer.

In nucleotides, the CDR3 is TGTGCCAGCAACCCGGACAGGGGCTATGGCTACACCTTC. Translation: CASNPDRGYGYTF. The chain couples TRBV21-1 to TRBJ1-2; TRBD1, the table's D call, was not compared with the DNA. TRBV21-1 is described as a pseudogene. The CDR3 loop spans 13 amino acids.